These 17 T cell receptor beta chains originate from one sample sequenced in a study of spatial heterogeneity in lung cancer. As for time point: sample taken at primary tumor resection. No cells were sorted before sequencing. The whole RNA sequenced was extracted from tumor, nontumor lung or frozen PBMC. One entry per CDR3 protein, called by TCRdb with MiXCR from the 5' RACE reads. The sample yields more than 85,000 distinct CDR3 sequences, 7% to 9% seen once. The sample in question was PBMCs, obtained at surgery. Receptor source: a male donor with early-stage non-small cell lung cancer.

This clonotype was observed a handful of times. V and J are TRBV3-1 and TRBJ2-7, with 7 bases that match TRBD1. The J segment lost 0 bases and the V segment lost 0 bases, leaving 11 bases of the junction unmatched. The CDR3 is 18 residues long. The germline gives CDR1 LGHDT, CDR2 YNNKEL (reference sequence). The CDR3: CASSQDRGRGTASYEQYF. DNA of the CDR3: TGTGCCAGCAGCCAAGATAGGGGTAGGGGGACAGCCTCCTACGAGCAGTACTTC.

This sequence joins TRBV29-1 and TRBJ2-1, with TRBD1 matching 10 bases. With 0 bases clipped from V and 2 bases from J, the junction kept 1 base outside the gene matches. The germline gives CDR1 SQVTM, CDR2 ANQGSEA. There are 15 residues in the CDR3. For the CDR3, the DNA is TGCAGCGTTGAAGAGGGACAGGGGCCCTACAATGAGCAGTTCTTC. This gives the protein CSVEEGQGPYNEQFF.

The gene calls are TRBV5-4 and TRBJ1-1; D remains ambiguous. Germline CDR1 is SGHNT and CDR2 is YYREEE (reference sequence). Trimming shortened V by 0 bases and J by 3 bases, and 9 bases separated the two germline ends. This CDR3 has 14 amino acids. DNA of the CDR3: TGTGCCAGCAGCTTGGCGGCAGCCTACACTGAAGCTTTCTTT. This codes for CASSLAAAYTEAFF.

This clonotype was detected a few times. This chain uses TRBV7-9 with TRBJ1-2; no clear D. From germline, CDR1 is SEHNR and CDR2 FQNEAQ (reference sequence). V lost 0 bases, J lost 5 bases, and 4 bases lay in between. The CDR3 has 12 amino acids. Here the CDR3 reads CASSLARYGYTF. Here the CDR3 DNA reads TGTGCCAGCAGCTTAGCCAGGTATGGCTACACCTTC.

This clonotype was detected many times. The rearrangement links TRBV6-4 to TRBJ1-5, with D possibly TRBD1 on 5 matching bases. Germline-derived CDR1 and CDR2 are MRHNA and SNTAGT. V was clipped by 8 bases and J by 6 bases, with 26 bases between them. This CDR3 is built from 17 residues. The CDR3 DNA is TGTGCCAGCGGGATTCCGGGACGCAAGGGGATGGGTCAGCCCCAGCATTTT. It specifies CASGIPGRKGMGQPQHF.

In this sample, this clonotype turned up a few times. The chain uses TRBV4-2 and TRBJ2-1; 10 bases are a match to TRBD2. The J segment lost 4 bases and the V segment lost 4 bases, leaving 10 bases of the junction unmatched. This CDR3 is built from 17 residues. Germline V CDR1 and CDR2: LGHNA, YNFKEQ. The CDR3 sequence: CASSPTGTSAFYNEQFF. The DNA for the CDR3 is TGTGCCAGCAGCCCGACCGGGACTAGCGCCTTTTACAATGAGCAGTTCTTC.

The table lists this clonotype with many counts. The rearrangement uses TRBV4-3 and TRBJ1-3; TRBD1 is a possible D gene (6 bases). Trimming shortened V by 0 bases and J by 3 bases, and 9 bases separated the two germline ends. This CDR3 has 15 amino acids. Germline CDR1 LGHNA, CDR2 YSLEER. CDR3 loop: CASSQDFRGGNTIYF. CDR3 DNA: TGCGCCAGCAGCCAAGATTTCAGGGGTGGAAACACCATATATTTT.

This clonotype was counted between two and nine times. The chain is built from TRBV20-1 and TRBJ2-1; D is unresolved. Trimming cost V 6 bases and J 0 bases, with 9 bases left between them. The CDR3 consists of 13 residues. Germline CDR1 is DFQATT and CDR2 is SNEGSKA (reference sequence). The CDR3 region has the DNA TGCAGTGCATCCTCAACCTCCTACAATGAGCAGTTCTTC. Amino acid sequence: CSASSTSYNEQFF.

This clonotype was counted at least ten times. J is TRBJ2-3 and V is TRBV12-3 or TRBV12-4, with 9 nucleotides matching TRBD1. This CDR3 comprises 14 residues. V lost 10 bases and J lost 3; bases outside the gene matches: 8. CDR3 DNA sequence: TGTGCCAACTTCAGGGACAGGGTGACAGATACGCAGTATTTT. Translated, it gives CANFRDRVTDTQYF.

This chain links TRBV5-4 with TRBJ2-3; 10 nucleotides agree with TRBD2. With 4 bases clipped from V and 5 bases from J, the junction kept 13 bases outside the gene matches. The length of the CDR3 is 17 residues. The V gene's germline CDR1 is SGHNT and CDR2 YYREEE (reference sequence). The CDR3 protein is CASSRPLAGGDLDTQYF. The CDR3 nucleotides are TGTGCCAGCAGCCGACCATTAGCGGGGGGTGACTTAGATACGCAGTATTTT.

Only a few counts were recorded for this clonotype. This rearrangement joins TRBV6-5 to TRBJ2-4, with TRBD1 matching 10 bases. Germline CDR1 and CDR2: MNHEY and SVGAGI. With V trimmed by 4 bases and J by 6 bases, 6 bases remained unmatched. This CDR3 is 15 amino acids long. CDR3 DNA sequence: TGTGCCAGCAGTTCCGGACAGGGGGACTCAAACATTCAGTACTTC. This encodes CASSSGQGDSNIQYF.

V is TRBV20-1 and J is TRBJ1-1, with D maybe TRBD1 (6 bases). The germline gives CDR1 DFQATT, CDR2 SNEGSKA (reference sequence). There are 15 residues in the CDR3. V was pared by 5 bases and J by 4 bases, with 20 bases between. CDR3 in amino acids: CSASPGGLGGTEAFF. The CDR3 DNA reads as TGCAGTGCTTCCCCTGGGGGGCTGGGTGGCACTGAAGCTTTCTTT.

This clonotype has a handful of counts. The chain employs TRBV6-6 and TRBJ2-6; tentatively, D is TRBD1 (7 bases). The CDR3 consists of 16 residues. Germline loops: CDR1 MNHNY, CDR2 SVGAGI (reference sequence). Trimming stripped 2 bases from V and 4 bases from J, with 12 bases between. The CDR3 sequence is CASSYPGGQGANVLTF. CDR3 DNA sequence: TGTGCCAGCAGTTACCCAGGGGGGCAAGGGGCCAACGTCCTGACTTTC.

This rearrangement joins TRBV29-1 to TRBJ2-3, with D possibly being TRBD1 or TRBD2 (6 bases each). V was cut by 3 bases and J by 5 bases, with 12 bases left in between. The CDR3 loop spans 13 amino acids. Germline V gene sequence: CDR1 SQVTM, CDR2 ANQGSEA. Written as DNA, the CDR3 is TGCAGCGTTGAGGAGGGGGGTAGAGATACGCAGTATTTT. Encoded protein: CSVEEGGRDTQYF.

This clonotype was detected many times. The chain is built from TRBV27 and TRBJ2-7, with D possibly matching TRBD2 (5 bases). The CDR3 contains 16 residues. Trimming left V 2 bases short and J 3 bases short, with 17 bases between. The germline gives CDR1 MNHEY, CDR2 SMNVEV (reference sequence). The CDR3: CASSLSLGGLHYEQYF. CDR3 sequence (DNA): TGTGCCAGCAGTTTAAGTTTGGGCGGACTCCACTACGAGCAGTACTTC.

This clonotype was detected ten times or more. The chain joins TRBV2 to TRBJ2-7; TRBD1 aligns across 8 bases. V was clipped by 6 bases and J by 1 base; unmatched bases: 8. From germline, CDR1 is SNHLY and CDR2 FYNNEI. The CDR3 consists of 15 residues. In nucleotides, the CDR3 is TGTGCCAGCAGGGGGGACAGGTCCTTTTCCTACGAGCAGTACTTC. Residues: CASRGDRSFSYEQYF.

The chain couples TRBV20-1 to TRBJ2-7; D is possibly TRBD1 (6 bases). This CDR3 is 14 amino acids long. Trimming took 5 bases from V and 3 from J, leaving 17 bases between them. Germline values: CDR1 DFQATT, CDR2 SNEGSKA (reference sequence). This CDR3 reads CSAWIRDTNYEQYF. The DNA of the CDR3 is TGCAGTGCTTGGATCCGGGACACAAACTACGAGCAGTACTTC.